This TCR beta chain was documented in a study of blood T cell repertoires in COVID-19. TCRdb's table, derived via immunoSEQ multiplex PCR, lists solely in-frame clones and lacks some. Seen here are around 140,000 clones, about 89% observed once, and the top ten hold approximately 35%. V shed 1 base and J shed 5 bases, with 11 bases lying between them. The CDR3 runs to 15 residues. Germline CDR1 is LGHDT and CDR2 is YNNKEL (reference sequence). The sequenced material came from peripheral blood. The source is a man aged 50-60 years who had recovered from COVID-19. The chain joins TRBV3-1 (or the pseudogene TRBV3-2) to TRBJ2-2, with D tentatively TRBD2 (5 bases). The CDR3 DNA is TGTGCCAGCAGCCAAGCCCGGGGTGGTACCGGGGAGCTGTTTTTT. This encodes CASSQARGGTGELFF.